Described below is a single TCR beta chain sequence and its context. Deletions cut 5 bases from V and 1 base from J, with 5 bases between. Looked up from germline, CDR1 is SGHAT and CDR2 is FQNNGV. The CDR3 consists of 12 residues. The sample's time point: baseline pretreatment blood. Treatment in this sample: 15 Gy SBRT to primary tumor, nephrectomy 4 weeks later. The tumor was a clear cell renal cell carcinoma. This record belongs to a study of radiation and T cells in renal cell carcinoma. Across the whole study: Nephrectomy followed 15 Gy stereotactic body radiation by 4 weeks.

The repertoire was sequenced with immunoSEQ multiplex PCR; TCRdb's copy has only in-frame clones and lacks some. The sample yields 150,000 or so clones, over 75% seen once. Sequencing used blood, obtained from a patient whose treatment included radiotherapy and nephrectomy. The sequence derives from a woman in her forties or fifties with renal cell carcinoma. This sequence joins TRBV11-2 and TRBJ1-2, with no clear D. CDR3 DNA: TGTGCCAGCAGCAACGTTAACTATGGCTACACCTTC. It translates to CASSNVNYGYTF.